This TCR beta chain was identified in a study of blood T cell repertoires in COVID-19. The CDR3 runs to 14 residues. Germline CDR1 SGHVS, CDR2 FQNEAQ. The V and J ends lost 4 bases and 6 bases respectively, with 16 bases between them. Clones were read by immunoSEQ multiplex PCR, and TCRdb kept only the in-frame ones, dropping some. The sample gives 200,000 to 250,000 clones, approximately 88% of which show up once; approximately 10% is in the top ten. The sequenced sample was PBMCs or T cells enriched from blood (not recorded which). The chain joins TRBV7-8 to TRBJ2-7; D is unclear. This receptor was identified in a young man with acute COVID-19. The CDR3 loop reads CASSSFDGSREQYF. In DNA, the CDR3 is TGTGCCAGCAGCTCCTTTGACGGGTCCCGCGAGCAGTACTTC.